Below are 11 T cell receptor beta chains sequenced from a single sample in a study of blood T cell repertoires in COVID-19. Using immunoSEQ multiplex PCR, the repertoire was profiled, and TCRdb retains in-frame clones only, with some absent. The sample lists 180,000 or so clones, 75% to 90% occurring once. The specimen was peripheral blood. These receptors all come from a woman between 55 and 75 years old with acute or convalescent COVID-19.

The rearrangement uses TRBV28 and TRBJ1-1, with a tentative D call TRBD1 (5 bases). This CDR3 has 14 residues. Germline V gene lookup returns CDR1 MDHEN and CDR2 SYDVKM. The V end was cut by 2 bases, the J end by 1 base, with 8 bases between. The DNA of the CDR3 is TGTGCCAGCAGTTTAAGACAGCAGAACACTGAAGCTTTCTTT. Protein: CASSLRQQNTEAFF.

This clone was counted between two and nine times. The J gene is TRBJ2-1, the V gene TRBV12-3 or TRBV12-4; D gene unclear. The CDR3 extends over 11 amino acids. V shed 6 bases and J shed 4 bases, with 4 bases lying between them. This CDR3 reads CASSLYNEQFF. In DNA form, the CDR3 reads TGTGCCAGCAGCCTTTACAATGAGCAGTTCTTC.

This clone is a singleton in its sample. This rearrangement joins TRBV28 to TRBJ2-3, with 9 bases lining up with TRBD1. The CDR3 is made up of 15 amino acids. V dropped 6 bases and J dropped 3; count of bases not matched to a gene: 7. Germline CDR1 and CDR2: MDHEN and SYDVKM. The DNA for the CDR3 is TGTGCCAGCAGCATACAGGGGGCGCCAACAGATACGCAGTATTTT. This sequence encodes CASSIQGAPTDTQYF.

The chain joins TRBV3-1 (or the pseudogene TRBV3-2) to TRBJ1-3; TRBD1 might be the D (6 bases). V was shortened by 0 bases and J by 1 base, with 22 bases between the two germline ends. From germline, CDR1 is LGHDT and CDR2 YNNKEL (reference sequence). This CDR3 contains 20 residues. CDR3 in DNA: TGTGCCAGCAGCCAAGATTGGGGGTTGGCAGGGGCTTCGTCTGGAAACACCATATATTTT. Translating gives CASSQDWGLAGASSGNTIYF.

The chain combines TRBV5-6 with TRBJ2-1; a possible D gene is TRBD2 (5 bases). The germline V gene has CDR1 SGHDT and CDR2 YYEEEE. The CDR3 covers 16 residues. The germline V and J ends were trimmed by 1 base and 0 bases, with 11 bases remaining between them. This CDR3 is CASSLIIRGSYNEQFF. The CDR3 region has the DNA TGTGCCAGCAGCTTGATCATCCGGGGCTCCTACAATGAGCAGTTCTTC.

The V call is TRBV10-3, the J call TRBJ2-7; 7 nucleotides align to TRBD1. V was pared by 2 bases and J by 5 bases, with 3 bases of the junction left unmatched. CDR1 is ENHRY and CDR2 is SYGVKD in the germline V gene. The CDR3 runs 13 residues. The CDR3 here is CAISELQGNEQYF. CDR3 coding DNA: TGTGCCATCAGTGAGCTACAGGGGAACGAGCAGTACTTC.

V and J are TRBV7-9 and TRBJ2-7; 11 bases map to TRBD1. Germline loops: CDR1 SEHNR, CDR2 FQNEAQ (reference sequence). V was pared by 5 bases and J by 3 bases, with 6 bases of the junction left unmatched. The CDR3 length is 15 residues. The CDR3 DNA is TGTGCCAGCAGCCGAACCGGGACAGGGGGCTACGAGCAGTACTTC. Amino acid sequence: CASSRTGTGGYEQYF. Complete variable domain (other parts from reference TRBV7-9 and TRBJ2-7): DTGVSQNPRHKITKRGQNVTFRCDPISEHNRLYWYRQTLGQGPEFLTYFQNEAQLEKSRLLSDRFSAERPKGSFSTLEIQRTEQGDSAMYLCASSRTGTGGYEQYFGPGTRLTVT.

This rearrangement joins TRBV9 to TRBJ2-5, with a possible D match to TRBD2 (6 bases). Germline loops: CDR1 SGDLS, CDR2 YYNGEE. V was shortened by 0 bases and J by 2 bases, with 14 bases between the two germline ends. This CDR3 is built from 16 residues. CDR3 in amino acids: CASSVDPGLGQETQYF. CDR3 coding DNA: TGTGCCAGCAGCGTAGATCCGGGACTGGGGCAAGAGACCCAGTACTTC.

The V call is TRBV7-3, the J call TRBJ1-2, with 10 bases fitting TRBD1. Germline-derived CDR1 and CDR2 are SGHTA and FQGTGA. Trimming cost V 5 bases and J 5 bases; bases outside gene matches: 8. CDR3 length: 15 residues. The CDR3 sequence: CASSAGTGATYGYTF. In DNA form, the CDR3 reads TGTGCCAGCAGCGCTGGGACAGGGGCGACTTATGGCTACACCTTC.

This clone occurred a few times. This chain links TRBV3-1 (or the pseudogene TRBV3-2) with TRBJ1-2; D is ambiguous. This CDR3 region has 14 residues. Germline V gene sequence: CDR1 LGHDT, CDR2 YNNKEL (reference sequence). The V gene lost 2 bases and the J gene lost 7 bases, with 14 bases spanning the gap. The CDR3 spells CASSQRTTASGYTF. In nucleotides, the CDR3 is TGTGCCAGCAGCCAAAGGACTACGGCGTCTGGCTACACCTTC.

This chain joins TRBV6-2 or TRBV6-3 and TRBJ2-5; 9 bases map to TRBD1. V lost 6 bases, J lost 4 bases, and 6 bases stayed unmatched. This CDR3 is 14 amino acids long. Germline CDR1 is MNHEY and CDR2 is SVGEGT. CDR3 bases: TGTGCCAGCAGACCTACAGGGGGCGGAGAGACCCAGTACTTC. It translates to CASRPTGGGETQYF.